The 15 T cell receptor beta chains below all came from one sample that was sequenced in a study of blood T cell repertoires in COVID-19. This table comes from immunoSEQ multiplex PCR, and its TCRdb copy is limited to in-frame clones, with some not included. This table holds more than 120,000 clones, around nine tenths found once. The specimen sequenced was peripheral blood. The source of these receptors is a woman aged 45-60 years with active or convalescent COVID-19.

CDR3 sequence (DNA): TGTGCCAGCAGCGTAGCTCTAGCGGGGGGCACAGATACGCAGTATTTT. Protein sequence: CASSVALAGGTDTQYF. V and J are TRBV9 and TRBJ2-3; the match to TRBD2 covers 10 bases. Germline trimming cut 0 bases from V and 1 base from J; bases unmatched to any gene: 2. Germline V gene lookup returns CDR1 SGDLS and CDR2 YYNGEE. This CDR3 has 16 residues.

A few counts support this clone. The J gene is TRBJ2-7, the V gene TRBV28, with 8 positions matching TRBD2. CDR1 and CDR2 from the germline V gene are MDHEN and SYDVKM. CDR3 length equals 17 residues. Trimming cost V 6 bases and J 0 bases; bases outside gene matches: 13. The CDR3, as DNA: TGTGCCAGCAGCAGACCATCTAGCGGGCCGGACTCCTACGAGCAGTACTTC. It encodes CASSRPSSGPDSYEQYF. The full variable domain, completed using reference TRBV28 and TRBJ2-7, is DVKVTQSSRYLVKRTGEKVFLECVQDMDHENMFWYRQDPGLGLRLIYFSYDVKMKEKGDIPEGYSVSREKKERFSLILESASTNQTSMYLCASSRPSSGPDSYEQYFGPGTRLTVT.

The chain recombines TRBV5-1 with TRBJ2-7; the match to TRBD2 covers 7 bases. The CDR3 extends over 13 amino acids. Trimming cost V 3 bases and J 6 bases; bases outside gene matches: 6. Germline assignment: CDR1 SGHRS and CDR2 YFSETQ. The CDR3 protein is CASSSRLAAEQYF. The CDR3 DNA reads TGCGCCAGCAGCTCGCGACTAGCCGCCGAGCAGTACTTC.

This rearrangement joins TRBV7-2 to TRBJ2-7; 10 positions match TRBD2. CDR3 length: 15 residues. Germline values: CDR1 SGHTA, CDR2 FQGNSA. Trimming cost V 4 bases and J 6 bases; bases outside gene matches: 9. CDR3 protein: CASSSLAGVSVEQYF. In DNA form, the CDR3 reads TGTGCCAGCAGCTCCCTAGCGGGAGTCTCTGTCGAGCAGTACTTC.

The rearrangement joins TRBV4-3 to TRBJ2-1; tentative D call: TRBD2 (5 bases). This CDR3 comprises 16 residues. V lost 0 bases and J 3 bases, leaving 12 bases between the germline ends. Germline V gene data show CDR1 as LGHNA and CDR2 as YSLEER. CDR3 amino acids: CASSQDRPTSYNEQFF. DNA of the CDR3: TGCGCCAGCAGCCAAGATCGGCCAACTAGCTACAATGAGCAGTTCTTC.

This rearrangement joins TRBV19 to TRBJ2-7; D uncertain. The V gene's germline CDR1 is LNHDA and CDR2 SQIVND (reference sequence). Trimming left V 5 bases short and J 6 bases short, with 14 bases between. The CDR3 runs 13 residues. In DNA, the CDR3 is TGTGCCAGTAGTCATCCAGGTTTGGGCGAGCAGTACTTC. This codes for CASSHPGLGEQYF. The whole variable domain, remainder taken from reference TRBV19 and TRBJ2-7, is DGGITQSPKYLFRKEGQNVTLSCEQNLNHDAMYWYRQDPGQGLRLIYYSQIVNDFQKGDIAEGYSVSREKKESFPLTVTSAQKNPTAFYLCASSHPGLGEQYFGPGTRLTVT.

The genes are TRBV30 and TRBJ1-1, with a possible D match to TRBD1 (5 bases). Trimming pared 1 base from V and 7 bases from J, leaving 13 bases between. CDR1 and CDR2 from the germline V gene are GTSNPN and SVGIG (reference sequence). This CDR3 has 13 amino acids. The CDR3 sequence is CAWSGRGGGEAFF. The CDR3 DNA reads TGTGCCTGGAGTGGTCGCGGGGGAGGTGAAGCTTTCTTT.

The chain couples TRBV28 to TRBJ2-3; TRBD2 aligns across 7 bases. The ends lost 3 bases at V and 9 bases at J; junction bases unmatched: 6. The CDR3 covers 13 residues. Germline CDR1 reads MDHEN; CDR2 reads SYDVKM. CDR3 loop: CASSFSEAGTQYF. The CDR3 DNA sequence: TGTGCCAGCAGTTTTTCCGAAGCGGGGACGCAGTATTTT.

CDR3 DNA sequence: TGTGCCAGCAGTGGGACAGGCGGTCAGCCCCAGCATTTT. As protein: CASSGTGGQPQHF. This chain links TRBV27 with TRBJ1-5; the match to TRBD1 covers 8 bases. CDR1 MNHEY and CDR2 SMNVEV come from the germline V gene (reference sequence). V lost 5 bases and J lost 6; bases outside the gene matches: 3. The CDR3 length is 13 residues.

The chain recombines TRBV6-2 or TRBV6-3 with TRBJ2-5, with D possibly TRBD1 on 6 matching bases. The germline V gene has CDR1 MNHEY and CDR2 SVGEGT. This CDR3 has 15 residues. V was clipped by 2 bases and J by 4 bases, with 14 bases between them. In DNA, the CDR3 is TGTGCCAGCAGTTACGCGATTACAGGGTCAGAGACCCAGTACTTC. This encodes CASSYAITGSETQYF.

The V call is TRBV20-1, the J call TRBJ2-7, with D possibly matching TRBD2 (5 bases). Trimming took 3 bases from V and 7 from J, leaving 16 bases between them. The germline gives CDR1 DFQATT, CDR2 SNEGSKA (reference sequence). This CDR3 is 13 amino acids long. The chain's CDR3 is CSASRGQDGEQYF. The CDR3 bases are TGCAGTGCTAGTCGCGGGCAGGATGGAGAGCAGTACTTC.

The rearrangement links TRBV27 to TRBJ2-1, with TRBD2 matching over 11 bases. This CDR3 spans 16 amino acids. V shed 2 bases and J 3 bases; nucleotides not matched to a gene: 3. Germline CDR1 MNHEY, CDR2 SMNVEV (reference sequence). As DNA, the CDR3 is TGTGCCAGCAGTTTAAGACTAGCGGGGATCTACAATGAGCAGTTCTTC. This translates into CASSLRLAGIYNEQFF.

A single count supports this clone. This chain joins TRBV18 and TRBJ2-2, with TRBD1 matching over 7 bases. The length of the CDR3 is 14 residues. The V and J ends lost 8 bases and 3 bases, in that order; junction bases with no gene match: 6. Germline CDR1 reads KGHSH; CDR2 reads LQKENI. DNA of the CDR3: TGTGCCAGCCCAGGACAGGAGGACACCGGGGAGCTGTTTTTT. Translation gives CASPGQEDTGELFF.

The chain carries TRBV6-1 and TRBJ2-7; D is possibly TRBD1 (6 bases). The V gene's germline CDR1 is MNHNS and CDR2 SASEGT. The CDR3 extends over 15 amino acids. The V end lost 3 bases, the J end lost 2 bases, and 14 bases lay between the germline ends. The CDR3 nucleotides read TGTGCCAGCAGTGACCAGGGGACACGGACCTACGAGCAGTACTTC. Encoded protein: CASSDQGTRTYEQYF.

V gene TRBV5-8 combines with J gene TRBJ2-7, with 7 bases identical to TRBD1. This CDR3 is built from 14 residues. Germline V gives CDR1 SGHTS, CDR2 YDEGEE. V lost 1 base, J lost 5 bases, and 6 bases stayed unmatched. Here the CDR3 DNA reads TGTGCCAGCAGCTTGAGAACAGGGGACGACGAGCAGTACTTC. Amino acid sequence: CASSLRTGDDEQYF.